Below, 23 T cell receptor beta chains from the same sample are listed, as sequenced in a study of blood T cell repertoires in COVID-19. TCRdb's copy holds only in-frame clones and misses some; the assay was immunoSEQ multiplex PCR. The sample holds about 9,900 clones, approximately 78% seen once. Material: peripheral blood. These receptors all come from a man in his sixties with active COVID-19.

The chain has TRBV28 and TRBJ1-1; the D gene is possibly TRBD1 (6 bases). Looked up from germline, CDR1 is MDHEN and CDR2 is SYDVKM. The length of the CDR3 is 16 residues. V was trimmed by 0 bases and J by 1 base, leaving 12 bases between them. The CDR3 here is CASSLWAGDGNTEAFF. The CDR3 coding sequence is TGTGCCAGCAGTTTATGGGCAGGGGATGGGAACACTGAAGCTTTCTTT.

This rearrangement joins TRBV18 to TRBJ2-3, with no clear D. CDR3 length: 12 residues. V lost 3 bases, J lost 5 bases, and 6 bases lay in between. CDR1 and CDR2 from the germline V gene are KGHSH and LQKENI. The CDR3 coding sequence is TGTGCCAGCTCACCGAGGAGAGATACGCAGTATTTT. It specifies CASSPRRDTQYF.

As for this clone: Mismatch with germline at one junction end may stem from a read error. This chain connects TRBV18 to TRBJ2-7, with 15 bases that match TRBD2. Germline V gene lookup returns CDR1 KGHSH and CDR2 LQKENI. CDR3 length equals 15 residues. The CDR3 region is CASSPTGLAGGPWVF. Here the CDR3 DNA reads TGTGCCAGCTCACCAACCGGACTAGCGGGAGGGCCCTGGGTCTTC.

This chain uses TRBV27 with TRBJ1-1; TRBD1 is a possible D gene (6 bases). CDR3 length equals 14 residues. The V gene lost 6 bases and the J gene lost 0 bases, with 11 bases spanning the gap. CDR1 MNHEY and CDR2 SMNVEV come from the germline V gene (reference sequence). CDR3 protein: CASSRDTMNTEAFF. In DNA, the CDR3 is TGTGCCAGCAGCCGGGACACTATGAACACTGAAGCTTTCTTT.

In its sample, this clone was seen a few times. The CDR3 spells CASSITGTAPYQPQHF. The CDR3 nucleotides are TGTGCCAGTAGTATAACCGGGACAGCCCCTTATCAGCCCCAGCATTTT. V usage is TRBV19 and J usage is TRBJ1-5; 7 bases fit TRBD1. This CDR3 is built from 16 residues. In germline, CDR1 is LNHDA, CDR2 SQIVND (reference sequence). V shed 2 bases, J shed 5 bases, and the junction held 9 bases outside the gene matches.

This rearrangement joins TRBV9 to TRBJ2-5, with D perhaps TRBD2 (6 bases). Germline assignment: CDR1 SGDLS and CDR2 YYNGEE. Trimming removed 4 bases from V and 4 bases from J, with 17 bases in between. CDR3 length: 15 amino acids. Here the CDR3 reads CASSISRGERETQYF. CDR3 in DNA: TGTGCCAGCAGCATATCCCGCGGGGAAAGAGAGACCCAGTACTTC.

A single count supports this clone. CDR3 coding DNA: TGTGCCAGCAGCCCGGGGACAGGGTCCTACGAGCAGTACTTC. This gives the protein CASSPGTGSYEQYF. The chain employs TRBV11-2 and TRBJ2-7, with 9 bases matching TRBD1. This CDR3 spans 14 amino acids. Germline assignment: CDR1 SGHAT and CDR2 FQNNGV. Germline trimming cut 5 bases from V and 1 base from J; bases unmatched to any gene: 3.

DNA for the CDR3: TGTGCCAGCTCACCCTTCGCAGGGGCCGAGAGCAATGAGCAGTTCTTC. The encoded protein is CASSPFAGAESNEQFF. The chain combines TRBV18 with TRBJ2-1, with D maybe TRBD1 (6 bases). Trimming stripped 3 bases from V and 6 bases from J, with 18 bases between. CDR1 and CDR2 (germline): KGHSH, LQKENI. CDR3 size: 16 residues. Combining the CDR3 with reference TRBV18 and TRBJ2-1 gives the whole variable domain NAGVMQNPRHLVRRRGQEARLRCSPMKGHSHVYWYRQLPEEGLKFMVYLQKENIIDESGMPKERFSAEFPKEGPSILRIQQVVRGDSAAYFCASSPFAGAESNEQFFGPGTRLTVL.

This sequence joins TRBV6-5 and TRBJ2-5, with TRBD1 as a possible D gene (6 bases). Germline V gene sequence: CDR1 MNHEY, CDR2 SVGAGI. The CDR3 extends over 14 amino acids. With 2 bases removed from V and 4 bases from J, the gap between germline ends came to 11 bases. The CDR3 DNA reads TGTGCCAGCAGTTACGGGGGCCGTGGAGAGACCCAGTACTTC. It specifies CASSYGGRGETQYF.

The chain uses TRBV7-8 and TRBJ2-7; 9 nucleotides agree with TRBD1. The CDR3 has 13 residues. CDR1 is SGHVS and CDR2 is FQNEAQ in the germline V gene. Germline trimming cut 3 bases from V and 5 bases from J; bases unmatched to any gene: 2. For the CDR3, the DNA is TGTGCCAGCAGCTTGGGACAGGGTAACGAGCAGTACTTC. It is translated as CASSLGQGNEQYF.

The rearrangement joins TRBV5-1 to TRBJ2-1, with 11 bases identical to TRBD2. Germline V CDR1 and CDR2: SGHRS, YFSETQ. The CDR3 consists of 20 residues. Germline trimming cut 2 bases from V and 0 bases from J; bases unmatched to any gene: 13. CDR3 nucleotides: TGCGCCAGCAGCTTCTGGACCGGGACTAGCGGTCCGAGCTCCTACAATGAGCAGTTCTTC. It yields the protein CASSFWTGTSGPSSYNEQFF.

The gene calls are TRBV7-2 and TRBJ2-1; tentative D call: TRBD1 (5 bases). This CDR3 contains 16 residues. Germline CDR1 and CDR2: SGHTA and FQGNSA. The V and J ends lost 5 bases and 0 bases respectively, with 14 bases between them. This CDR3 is CASSTPYRSSYNEQFF. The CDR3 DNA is TGTGCCAGCAGCACCCCGTACAGGAGCTCCTACAATGAGCAGTTCTTC. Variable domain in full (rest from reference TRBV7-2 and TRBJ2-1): GAGVSQSPSNKVTEKGKDVELRCDPISGHTALYWYRQSLGQGLEFLIYFQGNSAPDKSGLPSDRFSAERTGGSVSTLTIQRTQQEDSAVYLCASSTPYRSSYNEQFFGPGTRLTVL.

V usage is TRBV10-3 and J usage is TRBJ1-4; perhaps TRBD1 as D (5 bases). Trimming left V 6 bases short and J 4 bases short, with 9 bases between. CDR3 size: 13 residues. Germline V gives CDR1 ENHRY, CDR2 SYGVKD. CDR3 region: CAIRGAINEKLFF. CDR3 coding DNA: TGTGCCATCAGAGGGGCCATTAATGAAAAACTGTTTTTT.

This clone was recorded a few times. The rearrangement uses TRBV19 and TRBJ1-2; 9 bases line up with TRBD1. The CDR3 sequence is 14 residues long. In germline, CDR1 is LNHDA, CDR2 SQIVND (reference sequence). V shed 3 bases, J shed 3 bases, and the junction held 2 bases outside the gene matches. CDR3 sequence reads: CASSIDRGDYGYTF. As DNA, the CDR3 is TGTGCCAGTAGTATCGACAGGGGGGACTATGGCTACACCTTC. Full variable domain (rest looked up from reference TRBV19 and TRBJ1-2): DGGITQSPKYLFRKEGQNVTLSCEQNLNHDAMYWYRQDPGQGLRLIYYSQIVNDFQKGDIAEGYSVSREKKESFPLTVTSAQKNPTAFYLCASSIDRGDYGYTFGSGTRLTVV.

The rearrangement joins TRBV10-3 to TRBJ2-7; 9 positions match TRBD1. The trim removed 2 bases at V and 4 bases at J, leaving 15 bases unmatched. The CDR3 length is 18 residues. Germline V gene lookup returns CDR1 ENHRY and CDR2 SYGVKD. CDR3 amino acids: CAISEANYPGTGRYEQYF. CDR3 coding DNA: TGTGCCATCAGTGAGGCCAACTACCCCGGGACAGGGAGGTACGAGCAGTACTTC.

The CDR3 loop is CASRPPGQAKETQYF. The CDR3 DNA reads as TGTGCCAGCAGACCCCCCGGACAGGCTAAAGAGACCCAGTACTTC. The chain is built from TRBV28 and TRBJ2-5; TRBD1 agrees at 7 bases. CDR1 and CDR2 (germline): MDHEN, SYDVKM. V shed 6 bases, J shed 3 bases, and the junction held 10 bases outside the gene matches. The CDR3 sequence is 15 residues long. Using reference TRBV28 and TRBJ2-5 for the parts outside the CDR3, the full variable domain is DVKVTQSSRYLVKRTGEKVFLECVQDMDHENMFWYRQDPGLGLRLIYFSYDVKMKEKGDIPEGYSVSREKKERFSLILESASTNQTSMYLCASRPPGQAKETQYFGPGTRLLVL.

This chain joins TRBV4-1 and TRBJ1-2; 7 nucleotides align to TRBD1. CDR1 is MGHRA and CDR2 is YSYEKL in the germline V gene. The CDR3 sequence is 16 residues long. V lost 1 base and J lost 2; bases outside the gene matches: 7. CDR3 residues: CASSQADREDNYGYTF. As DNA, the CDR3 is TGCGCCAGCAGCCAAGCCGACAGGGAGGACAACTATGGCTACACCTTC.

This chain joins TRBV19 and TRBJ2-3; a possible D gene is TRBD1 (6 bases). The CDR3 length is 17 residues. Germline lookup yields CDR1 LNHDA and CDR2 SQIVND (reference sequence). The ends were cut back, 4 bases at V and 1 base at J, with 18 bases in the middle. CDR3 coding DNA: TGTGCCAGTAGTAACCTCGAAGACAGGTTGGGCACAGATACGCAGTATTTT. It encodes CASSNLEDRLGTDTQYF.

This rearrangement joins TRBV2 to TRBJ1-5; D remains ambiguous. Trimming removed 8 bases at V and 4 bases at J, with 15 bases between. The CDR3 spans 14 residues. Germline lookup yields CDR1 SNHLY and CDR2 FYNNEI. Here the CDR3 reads CASRAPAGNQPQHF. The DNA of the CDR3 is TGTGCCAGCCGAGCCCCGGCGGGAAATCAGCCCCAGCATTTT.

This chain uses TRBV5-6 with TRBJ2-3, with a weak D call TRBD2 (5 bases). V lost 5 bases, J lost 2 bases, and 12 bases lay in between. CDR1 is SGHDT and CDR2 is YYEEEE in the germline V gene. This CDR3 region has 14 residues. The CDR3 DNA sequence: TGTGCCAGCAGTATGACTACGCTCACAGATACGCAGTATTTT. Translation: CASSMTTLTDTQYF.

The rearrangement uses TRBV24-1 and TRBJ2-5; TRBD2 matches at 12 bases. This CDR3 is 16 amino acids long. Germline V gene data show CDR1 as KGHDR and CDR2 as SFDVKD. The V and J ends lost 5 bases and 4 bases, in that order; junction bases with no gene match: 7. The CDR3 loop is CATSASGRAGGETQYF. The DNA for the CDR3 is TGTGCCACCAGTGCTAGCGGGAGGGCCGGGGGAGAGACCCAGTACTTC.

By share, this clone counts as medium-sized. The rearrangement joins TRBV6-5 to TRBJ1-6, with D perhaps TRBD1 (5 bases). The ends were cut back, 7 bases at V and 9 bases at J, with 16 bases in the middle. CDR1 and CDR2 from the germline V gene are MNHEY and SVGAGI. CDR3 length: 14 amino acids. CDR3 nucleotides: TGTGCCAGCACTTGGGGGGGTGTCGGTTCACCCCTCCACTTT. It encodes CASTWGGVGSPLHF.

CDR3 nucleotides: TGTGCCAGCAGCTACCACCCGACTAGCGGCAACAATGAGCAGTTCTTC. Protein sequence: CASSYHPTSGNNEQFF. The chain recombines TRBV7-3 with TRBJ2-1, with 9 bases identical to TRBD2. With 4 bases clipped from V and 5 bases from J, the junction kept 9 bases outside the gene matches. Germline V lookup: CDR1 SGHTA, CDR2 FQGTGA. The CDR3 contains 16 residues.